This T cell receptor beta chain comes out of a study of T cell repertoires in cytomegalovirus infection. Germline-derived CDR1 and CDR2 are MGHRA and YSYEKL. The CDR3 has 15 amino acids. Trimming shortened V by 1 base and J by 5 bases, and 14 bases separated the two germline ends. This clonotype was found a few times. What it binds is not known. General study points: In two of eight donors, the top clonotype was HLA-C-restricted CMV-specific.

TCRdb passed the reads through MiXCR, listing each CDR3 protein once. Of some 940,000 distinct CDR3 sequences in the sample, approximately 31% were seen once. The starting material was cultured CD8+ T cells from PBMCs, obtained from culture after CMV antigen stimulation. The genes are TRBV4-1 and TRBJ1-1; unclear D gene. The TCR originated in a human donor in good health (CMV status not recorded). Some clones in this sample may be carry-over from other donors' samples. In DNA, the CDR3 is TGCGCCAGCAGCCAAGTGGGGTTAATGGGGACTGAAGCTTTCTTT. Translating it yields CASSQVGLMGTEAFF.